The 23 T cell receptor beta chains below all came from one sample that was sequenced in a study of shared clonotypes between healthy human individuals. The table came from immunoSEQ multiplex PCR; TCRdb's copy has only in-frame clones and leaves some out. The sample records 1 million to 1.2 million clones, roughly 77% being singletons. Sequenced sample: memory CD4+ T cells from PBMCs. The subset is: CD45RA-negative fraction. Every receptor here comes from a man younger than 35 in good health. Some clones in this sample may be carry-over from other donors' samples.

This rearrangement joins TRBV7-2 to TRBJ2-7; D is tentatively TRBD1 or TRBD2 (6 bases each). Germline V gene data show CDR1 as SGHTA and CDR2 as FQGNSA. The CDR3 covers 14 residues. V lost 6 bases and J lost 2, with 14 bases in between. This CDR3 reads CASSRRGATYEQYF. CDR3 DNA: TGTGCCAGCAGTCGTAGGGGGGCTACCTACGAGCAGTACTTC.

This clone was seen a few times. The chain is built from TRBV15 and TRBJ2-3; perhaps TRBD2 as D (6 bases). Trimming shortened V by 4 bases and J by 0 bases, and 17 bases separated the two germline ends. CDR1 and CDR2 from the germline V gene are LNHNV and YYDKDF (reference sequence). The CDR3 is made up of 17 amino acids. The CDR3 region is CATSTASGGMSTDTQYF. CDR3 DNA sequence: TGTGCCACCAGCACCGCCTCTGGCGGGATGAGCACAGATACGCAGTATTTT.

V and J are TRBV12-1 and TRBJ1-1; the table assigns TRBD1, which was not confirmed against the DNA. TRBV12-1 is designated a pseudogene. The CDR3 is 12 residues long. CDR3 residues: CASSDRNTEAFF. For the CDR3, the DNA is TGTGCCAGCAGTGACAGGAACACTGAAGCTTTCTTT.

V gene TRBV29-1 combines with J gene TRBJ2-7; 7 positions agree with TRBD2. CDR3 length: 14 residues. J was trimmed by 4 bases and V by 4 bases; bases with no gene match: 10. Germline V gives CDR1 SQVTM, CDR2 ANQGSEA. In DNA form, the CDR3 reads TGCAGCGTTGTGGAGACTAGCCAGGTTTACGAGCAGTACTTC. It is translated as CSVVETSQVYEQYF.

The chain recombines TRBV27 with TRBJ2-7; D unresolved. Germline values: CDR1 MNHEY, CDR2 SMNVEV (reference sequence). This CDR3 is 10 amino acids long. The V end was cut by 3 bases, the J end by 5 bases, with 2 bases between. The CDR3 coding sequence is TGTGCCAGCAGTTTTAACGAGCAGTACTTC. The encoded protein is CASSFNEQYF.

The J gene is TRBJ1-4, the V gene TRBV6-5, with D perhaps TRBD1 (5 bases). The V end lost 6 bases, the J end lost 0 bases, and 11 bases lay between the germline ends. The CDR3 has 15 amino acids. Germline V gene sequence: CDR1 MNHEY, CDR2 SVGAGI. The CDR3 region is CASSAQGATNEKLFF. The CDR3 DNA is TGTGCCAGCAGCGCTCAGGGTGCAACTAATGAAAAACTGTTTTTT.

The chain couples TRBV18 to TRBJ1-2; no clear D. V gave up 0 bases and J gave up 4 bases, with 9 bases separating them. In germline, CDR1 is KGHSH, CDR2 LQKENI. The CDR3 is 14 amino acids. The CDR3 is CASSPPGRSYGYTF. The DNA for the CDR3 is TGTGCCAGCTCACCACCGGGCCGGAGCTATGGCTACACCTTC.

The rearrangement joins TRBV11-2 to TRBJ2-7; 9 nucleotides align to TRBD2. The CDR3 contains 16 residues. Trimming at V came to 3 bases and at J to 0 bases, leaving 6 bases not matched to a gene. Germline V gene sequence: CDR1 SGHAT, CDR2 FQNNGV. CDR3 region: CASSFLAGVLSYEQYF. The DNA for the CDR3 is TGTGCCAGCAGCTTCTTAGCGGGAGTGCTCTCCTACGAGCAGTACTTC.

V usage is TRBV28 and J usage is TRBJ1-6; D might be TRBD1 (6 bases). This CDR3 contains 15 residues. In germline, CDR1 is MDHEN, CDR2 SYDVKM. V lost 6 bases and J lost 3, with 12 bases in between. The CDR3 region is CASRAQGVYNSPLHF. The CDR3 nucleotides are TGTGCCAGCAGAGCACAGGGAGTCTATAATTCACCCCTCCACTTT.

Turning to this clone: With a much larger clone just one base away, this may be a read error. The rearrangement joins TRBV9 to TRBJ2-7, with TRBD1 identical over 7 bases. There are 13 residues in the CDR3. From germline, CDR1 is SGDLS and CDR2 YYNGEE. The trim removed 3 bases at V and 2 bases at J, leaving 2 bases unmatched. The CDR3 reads CASSGTGTYEQYF. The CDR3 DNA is TGTGCCAGCAGCGGGACAGGTACCTACGAGCAGTACTTC.

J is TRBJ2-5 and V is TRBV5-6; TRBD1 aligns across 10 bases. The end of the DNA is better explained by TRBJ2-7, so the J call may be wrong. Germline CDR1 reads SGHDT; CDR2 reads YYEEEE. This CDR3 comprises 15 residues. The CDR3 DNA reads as TGTGCCAGCAGTTACCGGGACAGGGGAGTCTACGAGCAGTACTTC. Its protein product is CASSYRDRGVYEQYF.

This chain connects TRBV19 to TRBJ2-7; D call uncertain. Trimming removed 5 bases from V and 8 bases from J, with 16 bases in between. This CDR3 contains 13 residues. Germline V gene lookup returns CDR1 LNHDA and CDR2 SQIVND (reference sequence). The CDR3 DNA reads TGTGCCAGTAGTTCAAAAGGGTTTGCAAAGCAGTACTTC. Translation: CASSSKGFAKQYF. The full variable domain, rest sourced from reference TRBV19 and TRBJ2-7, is DGGITQSPKYLFRKEGQNVTLSCEQNLNHDAMYWYRQDPGQGLRLIYYSQIVNDFQKGDIAEGYSVSREKKESFPLTVTSAQKNPTAFYLCASSSKGFAKQYFGPGTRLTVT.

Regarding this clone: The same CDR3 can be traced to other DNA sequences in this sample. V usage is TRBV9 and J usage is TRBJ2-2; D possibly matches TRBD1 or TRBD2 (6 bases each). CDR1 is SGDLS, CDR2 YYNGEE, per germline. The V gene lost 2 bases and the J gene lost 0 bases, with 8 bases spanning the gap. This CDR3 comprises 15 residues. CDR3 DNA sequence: TGTGCCAGCAGCGTGGGGGGCGCGAACACCGGGGAGCTGTTTTTT. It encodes CASSVGGANTGELFF.

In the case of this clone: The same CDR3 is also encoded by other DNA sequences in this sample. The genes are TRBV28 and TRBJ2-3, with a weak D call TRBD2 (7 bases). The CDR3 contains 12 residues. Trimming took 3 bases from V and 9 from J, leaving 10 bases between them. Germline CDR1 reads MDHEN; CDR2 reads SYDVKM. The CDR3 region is CASSLGGGTQYF. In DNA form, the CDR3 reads TGTGCCAGCAGTTTGGGGGGGGGCACGCAGTATTTT.

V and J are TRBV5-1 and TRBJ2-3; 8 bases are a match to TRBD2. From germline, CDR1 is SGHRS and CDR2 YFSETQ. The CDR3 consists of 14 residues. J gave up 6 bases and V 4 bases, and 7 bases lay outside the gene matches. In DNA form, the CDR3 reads TGCGCCAGCAGCGCGGGACTAGGTGCTGATACGCAGTATTTT. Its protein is CASSAGLGADTQYF.

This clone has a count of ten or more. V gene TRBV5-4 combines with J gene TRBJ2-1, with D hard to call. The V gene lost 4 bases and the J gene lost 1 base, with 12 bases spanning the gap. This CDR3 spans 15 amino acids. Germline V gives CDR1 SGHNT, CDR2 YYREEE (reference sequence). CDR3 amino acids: CASSEDPKSYNEQFF. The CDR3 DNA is TGTGCCAGCAGCGAGGACCCGAAATCCTACAATGAGCAGTTCTTC.

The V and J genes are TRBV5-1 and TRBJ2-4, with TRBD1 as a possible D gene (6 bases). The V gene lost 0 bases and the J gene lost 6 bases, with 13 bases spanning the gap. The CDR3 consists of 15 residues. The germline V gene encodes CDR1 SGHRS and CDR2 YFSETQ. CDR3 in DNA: TGCGCCAGCAGCTTGGCTCTGGGGGCGGCAAACATTCAGTACTTC. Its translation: CASSLALGAANIQYF.

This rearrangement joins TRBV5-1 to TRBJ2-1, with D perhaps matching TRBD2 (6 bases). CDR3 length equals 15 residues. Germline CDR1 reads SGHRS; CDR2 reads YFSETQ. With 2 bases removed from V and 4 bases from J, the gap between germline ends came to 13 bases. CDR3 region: CASSFRRGEYNEQFF. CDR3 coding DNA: TGCGCCAGCAGCTTTCGTCGCGGGGAATACAATGAGCAGTTCTTC.

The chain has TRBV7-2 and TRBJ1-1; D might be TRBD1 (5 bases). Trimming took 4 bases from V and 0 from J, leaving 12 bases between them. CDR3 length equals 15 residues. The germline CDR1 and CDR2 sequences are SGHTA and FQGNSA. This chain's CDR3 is CASSSAGRMNTEAFF. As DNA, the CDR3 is TGTGCCAGCAGCTCCGCGGGACGGATGAACACTGAAGCTTTCTTT. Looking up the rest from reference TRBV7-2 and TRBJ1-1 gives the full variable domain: GAGVSQSPSNKVTEKGKDVELRCDPISGHTALYWYRQSLGQGLEFLIYFQGNSAPDKSGLPSDRFSAERTGGSVSTLTIQRTQQEDSAVYLCASSSAGRMNTEAFFGQGTRLTVV.

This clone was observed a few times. The CDR3 region is CASSLQSGTGELFF. CDR3 in DNA: TGTGCCAGCAGCTTACAGTCTGGGACCGGGGAGCTGTTTTTT. The V gene is TRBV7-2, the J gene TRBJ2-2; no firm D call. The CDR3 runs 14 residues. The V end lost 2 bases, the J end lost 5 bases, and 9 bases lay between the germline ends. Germline CDR1 is SGHTA and CDR2 is FQGNSA. Variable domain in full (rest from reference TRBV7-2 and TRBJ2-2): GAGVSQSPSNKVTEKGKDVELRCDPISGHTALYWYRQSLGQGLEFLIYFQGNSAPDKSGLPSDRFSAERTGGSVSTLTIQRTQQEDSAVYLCASSLQSGTGELFFGEGSRLTVL.

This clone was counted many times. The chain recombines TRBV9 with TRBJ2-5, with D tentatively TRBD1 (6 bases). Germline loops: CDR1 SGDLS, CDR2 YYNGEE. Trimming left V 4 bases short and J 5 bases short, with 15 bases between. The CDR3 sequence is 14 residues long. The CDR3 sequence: CASSPTGYGETQYF. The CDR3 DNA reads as TGTGCCAGCAGCCCTACAGGGTACGGGGAGACCCAGTACTTC.

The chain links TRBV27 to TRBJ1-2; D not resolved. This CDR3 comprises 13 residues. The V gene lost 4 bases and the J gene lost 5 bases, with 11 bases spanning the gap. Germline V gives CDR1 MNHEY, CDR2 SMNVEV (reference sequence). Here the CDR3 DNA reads TGTGCCAGCAGTTCCTACCCGGTATATGGCTACACCTTC. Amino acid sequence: CASSSYPVYGYTF.

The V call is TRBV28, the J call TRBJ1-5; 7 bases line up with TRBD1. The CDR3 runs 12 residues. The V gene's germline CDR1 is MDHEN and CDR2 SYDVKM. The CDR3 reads CGTGDSSQPQHF. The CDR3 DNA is TGTGGAACAGGGGACTCAAGTCAGCCCCAGCATTTT.